The clone carrying this T cell receptor beta chain was recorded at least ten times. Template material for TCR beta VDJ and CDR3 profiling consisted of genomic DNA. Each CDR3 protein gets one entry after TCRdb re-called the reads with MiXCR. Of 120,000 or so distinct CDR3 sequences listed, over 30% are singletons. This entry is derived from a study of CD8+CD57+ T cells in acquired aplastic anemia. The CDR3 extends over 13 amino acids. From germline, CDR1 is LNHDA and CDR2 SQIVND (reference sequence). V shed 9 bases, J shed 4 bases, and the junction held 5 bases outside the gene matches. For sequencing, patients were chosen who had shown expansion of CD8+CD57+ cells by flow cytometry. Every one of the patients had aplastic anemia (severe, acquired).

The receptor's source is a human donor with aplastic anemia. The chain is built from TRBV19 and TRBJ1-2; 10 bases match TRBD1. The material sequenced was sorted CD4+, CD8+, or CD8+CD57+ T cells (not recorded which) from PBMCs. CDR3 sequence (DNA): TGTGCCAGCCGTGGGACAGGGGCCTATGGCTACACCTTC. This codes for CASRGTGAYGYTF.